The 11 T cell receptor beta chains in this list originate from one sample, sequenced in a study of neoadjuvant anti-PD-1 for oral cavity cancer. Some clones are missing from TCRdb's copy, which holds only in-frame ones; the method was immunoSEQ multiplex PCR. This table holds fewer than 10,000 clones, around 68% found once. Time point indicated: after neoadjuvant nivolumab, at surgical resection. Here the sequenced sample was PBMCs, taken after nivolumab (anti-PD-1) treatment. These receptor sequences come from a person between 40 and 85 years old with oral cavity squamous cell carcinoma.

V usage is TRBV15 and J usage is TRBJ2-1; D may match TRBD1 or TRBD2 (5 bases each). In germline, CDR1 is LNHNV, CDR2 YYDKDF (reference sequence). The CDR3 contains 14 residues. V lost 3 bases and J lost 9, with 15 bases in between. The CDR3 loop reads CATSRPPGATEQFF. CDR3 nucleotide sequence: TGTGCCACCAGCAGGCCTCCCGGGGCGACTGAGCAGTTCTTC.

This chain joins TRBV9 and TRBJ2-1; 11 bases map to TRBD2. The length of the CDR3 is 19 residues. Germline V lookup: CDR1 SGDLS, CDR2 YYNGEE. The V gene end was trimmed by 0 bases and the J gene end by 8 bases; junction bases not matched to a gene: 16. DNA of the CDR3: TGTGCCAGCAGCGTAGCTTCGACTAGCGGGGAGGCTGGGTGGGATGAGCAGTTCTTC. It codes for CASSVASTSGEAGWDEQFF.

The V gene is TRBV15, the J gene TRBJ1-6; D gene unclear. V dropped 0 bases and J dropped 0 bases, with 9 bases sitting between them. The CDR3 consists of 17 residues. Germline V gene data show CDR1 as LNHNV and CDR2 as YYDKDF (reference sequence). CDR3 nucleotides: TGTGCCACCAGCAGAGATTGGGGAAGCTCCTATAATTCACCCCTCCACTTT. This sequence encodes CATSRDWGSSYNSPLHF.

V and J are TRBV16 and TRBJ1-4, with 8 bases lining up with TRBD1. The germline V gene has CDR1 KGHSY and CDR2 FQNENV. J gave up 8 bases and V 4 bases, and 3 bases lay outside the gene matches. The CDR3 consists of 13 residues. CDR3 sequence (DNA): TGTGCCAGCAGCCCGGACAGGGTAGAAAAACTGTTTTTT. Amino acid sequence: CASSPDRVEKLFF. Together with reference TRBV16 and TRBJ1-4, the CDR3 gives the full variable domain: GEEVAQTPKHLVRGEGQKAKLYCAPIKGHSYVFWYQQVLKNEFKFLISFQNENVFDETGMPKERFSAKCLPNSPCSLEIQATKLEDSAVYFCASSPDRVEKLFFGSGTQLSVL.

The chain uses TRBV4-1 and TRBJ1-6, with D possibly being TRBD1 (5 bases). The CDR3 is 16 residues long. CDR1 is MGHRA and CDR2 is YSYEKL in the germline V gene. V was cut by 2 bases and J by 5 bases, with 13 bases left in between. Here the CDR3 reads CASSQSYGGNNSPLHF. The CDR3 nucleotides are TGCGCCAGCAGCCAATCCTACGGGGGGAATAATTCACCCCTCCACTTT.

V usage is TRBV28 and J usage is TRBJ1-1; D not resolved. The CDR3 is made up of 16 amino acids. Trimming shortened V by 3 bases and J by 4 bases, and 18 bases separated the two germline ends. Germline V gives CDR1 MDHEN, CDR2 SYDVKM. CDR3 DNA: TGTGCCAGCAGTTTGCGCCTATCCCTGAGAGGCACTGAAGCTTTCTTT. The encoded protein is CASSLRLSLRGTEAFF. The variable domain in full, with the rest retrieved from reference TRBV28 and TRBJ1-1, is DVKVTQSSRYLVKRTGEKVFLECVQDMDHENMFWYRQDPGLGLRLIYFSYDVKMKEKGDIPEGYSVSREKKERFSLILESASTNQTSMYLCASSLRLSLRGTEAFFGQGTRLTVV.

V usage is TRBV27 and J usage is TRBJ2-5; the match to TRBD2 covers 7 bases. The CDR3 is made up of 16 amino acids. CDR1 is MNHEY and CDR2 is SMNVEV in the germline V gene (reference sequence). The junction had 9 bases not matched to a gene; V was cut back by 0 bases and J by 5 bases. The CDR3 DNA reads TGTGCCAGCAGTTTATCGGCGAGCGGGACGGGGGAGACCCAGTACTTC. It translates to CASSLSASGTGETQYF.

The gene calls are TRBV29-1 and TRBJ2-5; 7 positions match TRBD2. J gave up 4 bases and V 5 bases, and 10 bases lay outside the gene matches. In germline, CDR1 is SQVTM, CDR2 ANQGSEA. The CDR3 extends over 14 amino acids. CDR3: CSVITLGRGETQYF. CDR3 nucleotides: TGCAGCGTTATTACACTGGGGAGGGGAGAGACCCAGTACTTC.

The V gene is TRBV30, the J gene TRBJ1-2, with D tentatively TRBD1 (5 bases). The CDR3 sequence is 15 residues long. Trimming took off 5 bases at V and 8 bases at J, with 24 bases between the two ends. The V gene's germline CDR1 is GTSNPN and CDR2 SVGIG (reference sequence). In DNA, the CDR3 is TGTGCCTGGGCCACCGGGACGGCCTTGAGTGGAGGCTACACCTTC. Its protein is CAWATGTALSGGYTF.

The V gene is TRBV6-1, the J gene TRBJ1-5; no definite D call. Germline V gene data show CDR1 as MNHNS and CDR2 as SASEGT. CDR3 size: 15 residues. V was trimmed by 5 bases and J by 1 base, leaving 12 bases between them. The CDR3 sequence is CASSSVSVSNQPQHF. In DNA, the CDR3 is TGTGCCAGCAGTTCCGTTTCAGTAAGCAATCAGCCCCAGCATTTT.

The chain carries TRBV2 and TRBJ1-2, with D tentatively TRBD1 (5 bases). There are 11 residues in the CDR3. V lost 8 bases to trimming and J lost 5 bases, with 9 bases between them. Germline values: CDR1 SNHLY, CDR2 FYNNEI. CDR3 in amino acids: CASGGGYGYTF. In nucleotides, the CDR3 is TGTGCCAGCGGGGGTGGATATGGCTACACCTTC.